The present T cell receptor beta chain was sequenced within a study of T cell repertoires in cytomegalovirus infection (dated by TCRdb to between 2018 and 2021). Regarding the complete study: The peptide stimulations were aimed at well-studied HLA-B-restricted epitopes as well as recently identified HLA-C-restricted CMV epitopes, whose presentation resists viral immunomodulation. Donor HLA type was relevant to the analysis, as public TCR beta signatures indicated carriage of CMV infection together with the matching HLA type.

Instrument on record: Illumina HiSeq 1500. TCRdb cleaned the public reads at Q25 with fastp, built clones with MiXCR and kept in-frame beta chains. CDR3 protein duplicates are merged, each entry listing the most common genes and DNA. Here the sample has about 900,000 distinct CDR3 sequences; less than 35% occur a single time. The ten biggest clones cover over 13% of the sample. Here V drops 4 bases and J drops 9 bases, and the junction holds 10 bases not matched to any gene. CDR1 and CDR2 are drawn from the germline V gene: SGHNT, YENEEA. The CDR3 starts with the cysteine, ends with the phenylalanine, and has 17 residues. Left in the record is the CDR3 DNA by itself, 51 bases read in frame from the first base. Taken with the paper, the label for treatment or condition translates to: in vitro stimulation with specific CMV peptide epitopes to enrich CMV-specific T cells. This clonotype was seen only a few times. Its antigen target is currently unknown. Base qualities are not at hand, and no much larger clone is one base apart.

General conclusions and limits of the study: The ex vivo response was dominated by HLA-C-restricted CMV-specific TCR beta clonotypes, which also provided the single most frequent clonotype in two of eight donors. In both this cohort and an independent approximately 400-donor cohort, the cumulative frequency of public TCR beta family members distinguished carriers of CMV infection plus the relevant HLA type.

The TCR comes from a human donor in good health (CMV status not recorded). Some clones in this sample may be carry-over from other donors' samples. The chain employs TRBV11-3 and TRBJ2-1, with TRBD2 identical over 15 junction bases. The sequencing here drew on cultured CD8+ T cells from PBMCs, taken from culture after CMV antigen stimulation. For the CDR3, the sequence is CASSSSGLAGGSVEQFF. The DNA sequence is given as TGTGCCAGCAGCTCTTCCGGACTAGCGGGGGGGTCAGTTGAGCAGTTCTTC.